Listed below are T cell receptor beta chains from one sample, sequenced in a study of T-cell reconstitution after alpha-beta-depleted transplantation in children. One entry per CDR3 protein results from TCRdb running MiXCR on the PCR reads. The profile shows 170,000 or so distinct CDR3 sequences, 6% to 7% of them singletons. The input for sequencing was PBMCs from the stem cell graft donor, taken from the stem cell graft. All receptors derive from a human donor who donated a stem cell graft to a child with Wiskott-Aldrich syndrome. The CDR3 runs from the conserved cysteine through the conserved F or W. Fields, in order: J gene, clone size, V gene, D gene, CDR3 protein, CDR3 DNA. The D gene is left open where the match is weak. For some rows the clone size is stated as once, few or many, or as a class when expanded; others skip it.

J gene: TRBJ2-3
clone size: few
V gene: TRBV11-2
D gene: TRBD2
CDR3 protein: CASSLLLAGDTDTQYF
CDR3 DNA: TGTGCCAGCAGCCTGCTGCTAGCGGGGGACACAGATACGCAGTATTTT

J gene: TRBJ2-2
clone size: many
V gene: TRBV12-3/TRBV12-4
D gene: TRBD1
CDR3 protein: CASSRDRVVAGELFF
CDR3 DNA: TGTGCCAGCAGCCGGGACAGGGTGGTTGCCGGGGAGCTGTTTTTT

J gene: TRBJ2-1
clone size: many
V gene: TRBV27
D gene: NA
CDR3 protein: CATITSFHEQFF
CDR3 DNA: TGTGCCACCATAACTAGCTTCCATGAGCAGTTCTTC

J gene: TRBJ2-2
clone size: NA
V gene: TRBV5-1
D gene: TRBD1
CDR3 protein: CASSRARTGENTGELFF
CDR3 DNA: TGCGCCAGCAGCCGAGCGCGGACAGGGGAGAACACCGGGGAGCTGTTTTTT

J gene: TRBJ1-5
clone size: NA
V gene: TRBV19
D gene: NA
CDR3 protein: CASTQTWDSNQPQHF
CDR3 DNA: TGTGCCAGTACTCAGACTTGGGATAGCAATCAGCCCCAGCATTTT

J gene: TRBJ2-3
clone size: many
V gene: TRBV7-2
D gene: NA
CDR3 protein: CASSSLTAFTDTQYF
CDR3 DNA: TGTGCCAGCAGCTCCCTCACGGCCTTCACAGATACGCAGTATTTT

J gene: TRBJ2-1
clone size: once
V gene: TRBV18
D gene: NA
CDR3 protein: CASSPQGTPYNERFF
CDR3 DNA: TGTGCCAGCTCGCCACAGGGAACCCCTTACAATGAGCGGTTCTTC

J gene: TRBJ2-6
clone size: few
V gene: TRBV19
D gene: NA
CDR3 protein: CASTPRAGAVSGANVLTF
CDR3 DNA: TGTGCCAGTACCCCCCGGGCAGGGGCAGTGTCTGGGGCCAACGTCCTGACTTTC

J gene: TRBJ2-2
clone size: many
V gene: TRBV27
D gene: TRBD2
CDR3 protein: CASSWEGPNTGELFF
CDR3 DNA: TGTGCCAGCAGTTGGGAGGGGCCTAACACCGGGGAGCTGTTTTTT

J gene: TRBJ2-3
clone size: many
V gene: TRBV9
D gene: NA
CDR3 protein: CASSARLPGAADTQYF
CDR3 DNA: TGTGCCAGCAGCGCCAGACTCCCGGGAGCGGCAGATACGCAGTATTTT

J gene: TRBJ2-3
clone size: many
V gene: TRBV5-1
D gene: TRBD2
CDR3 protein: CASSLGLAGILVTQYF
CDR3 DNA: TGCGCCAGCAGCTTGGGGCTAGCGGGGATCCTTGTTACGCAGTATTTT

J gene: TRBJ2-3
clone size: many
V gene: TRBV20-1
D gene: NA
CDR3 protein: CSASYSTDTQYF
CDR3 DNA: TGCAGTGCTAGTTACAGCACAGATACGCAGTATTTT

J gene: TRBJ2-3
clone size: many
V gene: TRBV7-2
D gene: TRBD2
CDR3 protein: CASSFTSGGTGDTQYF
CDR3 DNA: TGTGCCAGCAGCTTCACTAGCGGGGGGACCGGAGATACGCAGTATTTT

J gene: TRBJ2-5
clone size: many
V gene: TRBV7-7
D gene: NA
CDR3 protein: CASSLGLRGFQETQYF
CDR3 DNA: TGTGCCAGCAGCTTAGGCCTCAGAGGATTTCAAGAGACCCAGTACTTC

J gene: TRBJ2-7
clone size: many
V gene: TRBV7-9
D gene: NA
CDR3 protein: CASSGDNYEQYF
CDR3 DNA: TGTGCCAGCAGCGGAGACAACTACGAGCAGTACTTC

J gene: TRBJ1-1
clone size: many
V gene: TRBV12-3/TRBV12-4
D gene: NA
CDR3 protein: CASSLRLLNTEAFF
CDR3 DNA: TGTGCCAGCAGTTTGCGGCTCTTGAACACTGAAGCTTTCTTT

J gene: TRBJ2-1
clone size: many
V gene: TRBV25-1
D gene: TRBD1
CDR3 protein: CASRLGTGKGEQFF
CDR3 DNA: TGTGCCAGCAGATTAGGGACAGGGAAGGGTGAGCAGTTCTTC

J gene: TRBJ1-1
clone size: NA
V gene: TRBV11-3
D gene: NA
CDR3 protein: CASSKGAEAFF
CDR3 DNA: TGTGCCAGCAGCAAAGGGGCGGAAGCTTTCTTT

J gene: TRBJ2-3
clone size: NA
V gene: TRBV3-1
D gene: NA
CDR3 protein: CASSPGDTVQYF
CDR3 DNA: TGTGCCAGCAGTCCGGGGGACACCGTTCAGTATTTT

J gene: TRBJ2-1
clone size: many
V gene: TRBV6-2/TRBV6-3
D gene: TRBD2
CDR3 protein: CASSYGAKRGSGNEQFF
CDR3 DNA: TGTGCCAGCAGTTACGGGGCCAAGCGGGGGTCAGGTAATGAGCAGTTCTTC

J gene: TRBJ2-1
clone size: few
V gene: TRBV7-9
D gene: NA
CDR3 protein: CASSSGDNEQFF
CDR3 DNA: TGTGCCAGCAGTTCGGGGGACAATGAGCAGTTCTTC

J gene: TRBJ2-3
clone size: many
V gene: TRBV30
D gene: NA
CDR3 protein: CAWSLNLPTDTQYF
CDR3 DNA: TGTGCCTGGAGTTTAAACCTTCCCACAGATACGCAGTATTTT

J gene: TRBJ1-2
clone size: many
V gene: TRBV24-1
D gene: NA
CDR3 protein: CATSDLYGYTF
CDR3 DNA: TGTGCCACCAGTGATTTGTATGGCTACACCTTC

J gene: TRBJ1-3
clone size: many
V gene: TRBV5-6
D gene: NA
CDR3 protein: CASSLFATTSGNTIYF
CDR3 DNA: TGTGCCAGCAGCTTGTTCGCAACCACCTCTGGAAACACCATATATTTT

J gene: TRBJ2-1
clone size: many
V gene: TRBV25-1
D gene: NA
CDR3 protein: CASSDWGTSNEQFF
CDR3 DNA: TGTGCCAGCAGTGACTGGGGGACCTCCAATGAGCAGTTCTTC